These 3 T cell receptor beta chains came from one sample sequenced in a study of low-dose radiotherapy and immunotherapy resistance in tumors. The time point here: before trial treatment. First-strand cDNA used TRAV- and TRBV-specific primers, covering alpha and beta chains. A roughly 19-cycle PCR with a constant-region primer and V-primer adapter amplified TCRs. In TCRdb, the reads were re-called with MiXCR into one record per CDR3 protein. This table has more than 70,000 distinct CDR3 sequences, around a third appearing once. The sample here was PBMCs, taken before treatment. The receptors here all came from a female donor with ovarian cancer.

Comment on this clonotype: A far larger clone is one nucleotide away, so this likely arose from a read error. The V call is TRBV4-1, the J call TRBJ2-7; 7 bases line up with TRBD1. The CDR3 is made up of 14 amino acids. The germline V gene has CDR1 MGHRA and CDR2 YSYEKL. The V gene end was trimmed by 5 bases and the J gene end by 2 bases; junction bases not matched to a gene: 6. The CDR3 DNA reads TGCGCCAGCAGCTTGACACAGGGGCCCTACGAGCAGTACTTC. This codes for CASSLTQGPYEQYF.

At least ten counts were recorded for this clonotype. The V gene is TRBV12-3 or TRBV12-4, the J gene TRBJ2-2, with 9 bases that match TRBD1. V shed 6 bases and J 6 bases; nucleotides not matched to a gene: 11. The CDR3 runs to 16 residues. The CDR3 sequence: CASSYLVQGAAGELFF. In DNA, the CDR3 is TGTGCCAGCAGCTATCTTGTACAGGGGGCGGCCGGGGAGCTGTTTTTT.

CDR3 region: CASTGTAKETQYF. Written as DNA, the CDR3 is TGTGCCAGCACCGGGACGGCTAAAGAGACCCAGTACTTC. The chain uses TRBV27 and TRBJ2-5, with D perhaps given as TRBD1 or TRBD2 (5 bases each). The CDR3 sequence is 13 residues long. Trimming removed 7 bases from V and 3 bases from J, with 12 bases in between. The germline CDR1 and CDR2 sequences are MNHEY and SMNVEV (reference sequence).